This paragraph reports one TCR beta chain. The sample is drawn from a study of cytomegalovirus exposure and HLA in healthy donors. The germline CDR1 and CDR2 sequences are LNHDA and SQIVND (reference sequence). This CDR3 comprises 14 residues. Trimming shortened V by 4 bases and J by 2 bases, and 11 bases separated the two germline ends. Primers: 60 Vbeta forward and 13 Jbeta reverse. Only in-frame clones appear in the TCRdb table, and some are missing; sequencing was by immunoSEQ multiplex PCR. Found here are 150,000 to 200,000 clones, less than 90% of them singletons; the top ten hold less than 5%. This TCR was sampled from a man aged 45-65 years in good health and CMV-seropositive. Sequences were obtained from PBMCs. This chain uses TRBV19 with TRBJ1-2, with D maybe TRBD1 (5 bases). The DNA of the CDR3 is TGTGCCAGTAGTACAATTGGACAAAACTATGGCTACACCTTC. This codes for CASSTIGQNYGYTF.